This T cell receptor (beta chain) originates from a study of T-cell memory formation after mild COVID-19. Overall study context: The two donors had largely donor-specific TCR clusters. Study-level points and caveats: Within pre-infection memory, some responding clones were found, suggesting cross-reactive memory joined. CD4/CD8 balance held among clones contracting day 15 to 85, and later expanders leaned CD4+. Second-wave clones reaching peak frequency on day 37 lacked confirmed SARS-CoV-2 specificity.

As for this clonotype: No antigen is known for it.

This CDR3 comprises 12 residues. Trimming removed 3 bases from V and 4 bases from J, with 6 bases in between. CDR1 and CDR2 from the germline V gene are LNHDA and SQIVND (reference sequence). TCRdb reprocessed the 5' RACE reads via MiXCR and lists one record per CDR3 protein. The repertoire includes about 560,000 distinct CDR3 sequences, about 20% of them detected once, and roughly 9.1% sits in the top ten. The sequence was obtained from an adult woman who had mild COVID-19 (a few samples of this study predate the infection). Cell type and time point are not known. Sequenced material: PBMCs or a T cell subset sorted from them (not recorded which). The chain has TRBV19 and TRBJ1-2; D is unclear. CDR3 loop: CASSISGYGYTF. CDR3 sequence (DNA): TGTGCCAGTAGTATCTCGGGCTATGGCTACACCTTC.